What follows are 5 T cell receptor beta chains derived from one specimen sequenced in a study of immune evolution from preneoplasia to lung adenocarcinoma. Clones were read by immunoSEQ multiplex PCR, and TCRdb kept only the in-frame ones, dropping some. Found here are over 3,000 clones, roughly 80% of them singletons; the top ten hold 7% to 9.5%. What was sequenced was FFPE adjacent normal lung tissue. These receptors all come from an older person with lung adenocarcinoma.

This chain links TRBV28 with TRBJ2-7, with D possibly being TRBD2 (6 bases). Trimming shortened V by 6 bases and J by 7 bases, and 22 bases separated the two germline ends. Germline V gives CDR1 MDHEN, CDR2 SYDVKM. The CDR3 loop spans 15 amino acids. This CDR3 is CASSPSSGRTGEQYF. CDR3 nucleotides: TGTGCCAGCAGCCCATCATCCGGGAGAACGGGGGAGCAGTACTTC.

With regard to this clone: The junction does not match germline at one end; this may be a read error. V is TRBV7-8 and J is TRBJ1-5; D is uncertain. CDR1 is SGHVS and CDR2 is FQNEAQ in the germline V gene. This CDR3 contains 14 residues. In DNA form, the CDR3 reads TGTACCAGCAGCTCCGCAGAACTCAATCAGCCCCAGCATTTT. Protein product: CTSSSAELNQPQHF.

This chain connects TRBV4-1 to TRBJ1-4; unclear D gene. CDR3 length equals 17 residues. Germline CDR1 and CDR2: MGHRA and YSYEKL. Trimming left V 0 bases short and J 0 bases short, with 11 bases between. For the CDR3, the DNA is TGCGCCAGCAGCCAAGATGCAGGAGTTGCAACTAATGAAAAACTGTTTTTT. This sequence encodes CASSQDAGVATNEKLFF.

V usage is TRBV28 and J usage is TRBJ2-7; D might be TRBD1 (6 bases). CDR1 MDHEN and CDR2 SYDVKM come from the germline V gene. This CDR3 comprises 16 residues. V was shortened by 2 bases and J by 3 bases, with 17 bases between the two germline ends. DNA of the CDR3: TGTGCCAGCAGTTTACCCCTCACGGGACAAAACTACGAGCAGTACTTC. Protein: CASSLPLTGQNYEQYF. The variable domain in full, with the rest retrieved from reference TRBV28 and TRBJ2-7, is DVKVTQSSRYLVKRTGEKVFLECVQDMDHENMFWYRQDPGLGLRLIYFSYDVKMKEKGDIPEGYSVSREKKERFSLILESASTNQTSMYLCASSLPLTGQNYEQYFGPGTRLTVT.

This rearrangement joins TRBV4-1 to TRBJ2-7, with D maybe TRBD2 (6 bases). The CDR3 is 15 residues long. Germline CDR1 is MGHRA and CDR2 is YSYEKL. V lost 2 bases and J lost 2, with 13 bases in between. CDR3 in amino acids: CASSQPGTLTYEQYF. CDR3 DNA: TGCGCCAGCAGCCAACCCGGGACTCTGACCTACGAGCAGTACTTC.